These 9 T cell receptor beta chains share one sample of origin, sequenced in a study of cytomegalovirus exposure and HLA in healthy donors. PCR employed 60 Vbeta and 13 Jbeta primers. TCRdb's table, derived via immunoSEQ multiplex PCR, lists solely in-frame clones and lacks some. Of fewer than 80,000 clones listed, 76% are singletons. Input material: PBMCs. These receptors originate from a man younger than 35 in good health and CMV-seronegative.

The chain has TRBV28 and TRBJ2-5; 10 positions agree with TRBD1. The V and J ends lost 4 bases and 4 bases, in that order; junction bases with no gene match: 3. CDR1 and CDR2 from the germline V gene are MDHEN and SYDVKM. The CDR3 length is 14 residues. In nucleotides, the CDR3 is TGTGCCAGCAGTTCCGACAGGGGGCGAGAGACCCAGTACTTC. It codes for CASSSDRGRETQYF.

This sequence joins TRBV6-5 and TRBJ2-3; tentatively, D is TRBD2 (7 bases). V shed 4 bases and J shed 2 bases, with 13 bases lying between them. CDR1 MNHEY and CDR2 SVGAGI come from the germline V gene. The CDR3 length is 15 residues. The CDR3 sequence is CASSSRGPLTDTQYF. CDR3 coding DNA: TGTGCCAGCAGTTCGCGGGGGCCACTCACAGATACGCAGTATTTT.

The CDR3 reads CAWGGSLAALQETQYF. The CDR3 nucleotides are TGTGCCTGGGGAGGGTCTTTGGCAGCCCTCCAAGAGACCCAGTACTTC. This chain joins TRBV30 and TRBJ2-5; TRBD2 is a possible D gene (6 bases). The CDR3 runs to 16 residues. From germline, CDR1 is GTSNPN and CDR2 SVGIG (reference sequence). Trimming took 5 bases from V and 1 from J, leaving 20 bases between them.

This clone was found a few times. V usage is TRBV28 and J usage is TRBJ2-2; D is undetermined. With 5 bases removed from V and 7 bases from J, the gap between germline ends came to 14 bases. Germline CDR1 reads MDHEN; CDR2 reads SYDVKM. The CDR3 length is 14 residues. The CDR3 nucleotides are TGTGCCAGCAGTCCCCTGATTAGTAGCGGGGAGCTGTTTTTT. Translated, it gives CASSPLISSGELFF. The variable domain in full, completed from reference TRBV28 and TRBJ2-2, reads DVKVTQSSRYLVKRTGEKVFLECVQDMDHENMFWYRQDPGLGLRLIYFSYDVKMKEKGDIPEGYSVSREKKERFSLILESASTNQTSMYLCASSPLISSGELFFGEGSRLTVL.

The chain has TRBV6-6 and TRBJ2-7, with 8 bases matching TRBD2. The CDR3 loop spans 14 amino acids. Germline CDR1 and CDR2: MNHNY and SVGAGI (reference sequence). With V trimmed by 0 bases and J by 3 bases, 1 base remained unmatched. This chain's CDR3 is CASSYSAGDYEQYV. CDR3 DNA sequence: TGTGCCAGCAGTTACTCAGCGGGGGACTACGAGCAGTACGTC.

This clone was picked up a small number of times. The chain has TRBV6-4 and TRBJ2-2, with TRBD2 matching over 7 bases. CDR3 size: 14 residues. V lost 2 bases and J lost 3; bases outside the gene matches: 0. The germline CDR1 and CDR2 sequences are MRHNA and SNTAGT. The CDR3 loop reads CASSDGGDTGELFF. CDR3 DNA sequence: TGTGCCAGCAGTGACGGGGGGGACACCGGGGAGCTGTTTTTT.

The rearrangement uses TRBV30 and TRBJ2-7, with TRBD1 matching 7 bases. The CDR3 sequence is 15 residues long. J gave up 3 bases and V 5 bases, and 13 bases lay outside the gene matches. Looked up from germline, CDR1 is GTSNPN and CDR2 is SVGIG (reference sequence). CDR3 sequence: CAWRRGGDYHYEQYF. The CDR3 nucleotides are TGTGCCTGGCGTAGAGGGGGCGATTACCACTACGAGCAGTACTTC.

The J gene is TRBJ2-5, the V gene TRBV4-3; no reliable D call. The ends were cut back, 4 bases at V and 1 base at J, with 10 bases in the middle. CDR3 length: 14 amino acids. Per germline, CDR1 LGHNA and CDR2 YSLEER. CDR3 sequence reads: CASSLPGSQETQYF. As DNA, the CDR3 is TGCGCCAGCAGCCTGCCCGGGTCCCAAGAGACCCAGTACTTC.

The chain combines TRBV2 with TRBJ2-2; 14 bases fit TRBD2. Germline trimming cut 11 bases from V and 3 bases from J; bases unmatched to any gene: 5. The CDR3 is 15 amino acids. CDR1 and CDR2 (germline): SNHLY, FYNNEI. The CDR3 protein is CAGRTSGGYTGELFF. DNA of the CDR3: TGTGCCGGCCGGACTAGCGGGGGGTACACCGGGGAGCTGTTTTTT.